One sample yielded the 15 T cell receptor beta chains listed below, sequenced in a study of blood T cells in healthy people across ages. It was with a sample-barcoded 5' primer and a J-beta primer mix that a second PCR of roughly 6 to 12 cycles was run. TCRdb itself ran the 5' RACE reads through MiXCR, one entry per CDR3 protein. Of hundreds of thousands of distinct CDR3 sequences in the sample, approximately 44% were seen once. Sequenced sample: blood. The receptors derive from a man aged 55 to 69 in good health.

The chain combines TRBV6-5 with TRBJ2-7; D gene uncertain. The CDR3 loop spans 15 amino acids. Germline V lookup: CDR1 MNHEY, CDR2 SVGAGI. V shed 7 bases and J shed 2 bases, with 18 bases lying between them. For the CDR3, the DNA is TGTGCCAGCAACCAACGATCCGACGGACCCTACGAGCAGTACTTC. Amino acid sequence: CASNQRSDGPYEQYF.

This clonotype was counted only a few times. The CDR3 sequence: CASSLVFSYEQYF. Here the CDR3 DNA reads TGTGCCAGCAGCTTAGTTTTTTCCTACGAGCAGTACTTC. V and J are TRBV7-9 and TRBJ2-7; D call uncertain. The V gene's germline CDR1 is SEHNR and CDR2 FQNEAQ (reference sequence). Trimming removed 1 base from V and 1 base from J, with 5 bases in between. The CDR3 is made up of 13 amino acids. Complete variable domain (other parts from reference TRBV7-9 and TRBJ2-7): DTGVSQNPRHKITKRGQNVTFRCDPISEHNRLYWYRQTLGQGPEFLTYFQNEAQLEKSRLLSDRFSAERPKGSFSTLEIQRTEQGDSAMYLCASSLVFSYEQYFGPGTRLTVT.

This clonotype was counted between two and nine times. The rearrangement joins TRBV12-5 to TRBJ2-1; 8 nucleotides align to TRBD2. V was clipped by 6 bases and J by 3 bases; unmatched bases: 4. This CDR3 is built from 14 residues. Looked up from germline, CDR1 is LGHNT and CDR2 is FRNRAP. The CDR3 loop is CASGSAGGYNEQFF. The CDR3 DNA follows: TGTGCTAGTGGGTCCGCGGGGGGCTACAATGAGCAGTTCTTC.

The chain links TRBV29-1 to TRBJ2-7, with TRBD1 matching 8 bases. The CDR3 spans 12 residues. Germline V lookup: CDR1 SQVTM, CDR2 ANQGSEA. After removal of 7 bases from V and 7 bases from J, the junction contained 9 bases not matched to a gene. The CDR3 reads CSAVQGADEQYF. The CDR3 DNA reads as TGCAGCGCCGTCCAGGGGGCAGATGAGCAGTACTTC.

CDR3 residues: CASSLISDRFPPLHF. For the CDR3, the DNA is TGTGCCAGCAGCTTGATAAGCGACAGATTCCCACCCCTCCACTTT. The chain recombines TRBV5-6 with TRBJ1-6, with a weak D call TRBD1 (5 bases). Looked up from germline, CDR1 is SGHDT and CDR2 is YYEEEE. Trimming took 1 base from V and 11 from J, leaving 16 bases between them. This CDR3 has 15 residues.

Worth noting for this clonotype: A junction end diverges from the germline sequence, so it may reflect a read error. The chain carries TRBV9 and TRBJ2-4; D perhaps matches TRBD1 (6 bases). In germline, CDR1 is SGDLS, CDR2 YYNGEE. This CDR3 is 18 amino acids long. CDR3 nucleotide sequence: TGTGCCAGCAGCGTAGGAGGAGTACAGGGTTTAGCCAGAAACATTCAGTACTTC. This translates into CASSVGGVQGLARNIQYF.

This clonotype was seen a handful of times. J is TRBJ1-1 and V is TRBV25-1, with D maybe TRBD1 (6 bases). The V gene lost 3 bases and the J gene lost 2 bases, with 13 bases spanning the gap. CDR3 length: 15 amino acids. Germline CDR1 and CDR2: MGHDK and SYGVNS. The chain's CDR3 is CASSEDWDTNTEAFF. The CDR3 region has the DNA TGTGCCAGCAGTGAGGATTGGGACACCAACACTGAAGCTTTCTTT. Full variable domain (rest looked up from reference TRBV25-1 and TRBJ1-1): EADIYQTPRYLVIGTGKKITLECSQTMGHDKMYWYQQDPGMELHLIHYSYGVNSTEKGDLSSESTVSRIRTEHFPLTLESARPSHTSQYLCASSEDWDTNTEAFFGQGTRLTVV.

In its sample, this clonotype was seen a few times. This chain joins TRBV6-6 and TRBJ2-5, with D possibly TRBD2 on 5 matching bases. Between the trimmed V and J ends, which lost 4 bases and 2 bases, there was a span of 11 bases. Germline loops: CDR1 MNHNY, CDR2 SVGAGI (reference sequence). The CDR3 spans 14 residues. The CDR3 sequence: CASSFPSGQETQYF. The CDR3 nucleotides read TGTGCCAGCAGTTTCCCTTCGGGGCAAGAGACCCAGTACTTC.

This chain connects TRBV2 to TRBJ2-7; either TRBD1 or TRBD2 may fit D (7 bases each). The germline gives CDR1 SNHLY, CDR2 FYNNEI. V was clipped by 9 bases and J by 0 bases, with 12 bases between them. CDR3 length: 13 amino acids. For the CDR3, the DNA is TGTGCCAGTACAGGGGAGGGCTCCTACGAGCAGTACTTC. This gives the protein CASTGEGSYEQYF.

On this clonotype itself: One end of the junction is discordant with germline, which a read error may explain. The V and J genes are TRBV3-1 and TRBJ2-7; a weak D match, TRBD2 (7 bases). Germline V gene lookup returns CDR1 LGHDT and CDR2 YNNKEL (reference sequence). This CDR3 region has 14 residues. DNA for the CDR3: TGTGCCGGCAGCCCCACCGGGGGGCACTACGAGCAGTACTTC. This translates into CAGSPTGGHYEQYF.

This clonotype was recorded at least ten times. The rearrangement uses TRBV2 and TRBJ2-4; maybe TRBD1 (5 bases). Trimming took off 8 bases at V and 3 bases at J, with 11 bases between the two ends. Looked up from germline, CDR1 is SNHLY and CDR2 is FYNNEI. CDR3 length: 13 amino acids. CDR3 DNA sequence: TGTGCCAGCGGTAGGGGTGGCAAAAACATTCAGTACTTC. It translates to CASGRGGKNIQYF.

V gene TRBV12-3 or TRBV12-4 combines with J gene TRBJ2-7, with D perhaps matching TRBD2 (6 bases). V was cut by 7 bases and J by 0 bases, with 13 bases left in between. The CDR3 runs to 14 residues. CDR3 region: CASIFGGTSYEQYF. The CDR3 DNA reads TGTGCCAGCATTTTTGGGGGGACCTCCTACGAGCAGTACTTC.

The table lists this clonotype with a few counts. The rearrangement uses TRBV4-1 and TRBJ2-7, with a tentative D call TRBD1 (7 bases). The end of the DNA fits TRBJ2-5 better, so the J call may be wrong. The CDR3 runs 16 residues. The V gene's germline CDR1 is MGHRA and CDR2 YSYEKL. CDR3 bases: TGCGCCAGCAGCCAAACGGCGGCAGGGGGGACGGAGACCCAGTACTTC. It yields the protein CASSQTAAGGTETQYF.

In its sample, this clonotype was seen many times. The chain uses TRBV30 and TRBJ2-5, with TRBD1 matching over 7 bases. The CDR3 spans 16 residues. Germline V CDR1 and CDR2: GTSNPN, SVGIG (reference sequence). Trimming took 0 bases from V and 2 from J; bases not matched to a gene: 9. The CDR3 spells CAWSVQGKTQQETQYF. CDR3 DNA: TGTGCCTGGAGTGTACAGGGGAAAACCCAGCAAGAGACCCAGTACTTC.

The rearrangement uses TRBV4-2 and TRBJ2-3, with D possibly being TRBD1 or TRBD2 (5 bases each). Germline CDR1 and CDR2: LGHNA and YNFKEQ. V was trimmed by 2 bases and J by 1 base, leaving 19 bases between them. This CDR3 has 18 residues. CDR3 amino acids: CASSQPGQRRSGTDTQYF. In DNA, the CDR3 is TGTGCCAGCAGCCAACCGGGGCAGAGGAGGTCGGGCACAGATACGCAGTATTTT.